This is a list of T cell receptor beta chains from one sample in a study of T cell responses to AZD1222 COVID-19 vaccine. Sequenced by immunoSEQ multiplex PCR; TCRdb stores in-frame clones only, minus some. The sample lists over 110,000 clones, around 91% occurring once. This specimen consisted of peripheral blood, obtained 28 days after the second AZD1222 dose. Receptors were obtained from an adult who received the AZD1222 COVID-19 vaccine. Each CDR3 is given with its conserved first and last residue. The D gene is left open where the match is weak. Expanded clones are given a class, and other clones once, few, many or no size at all.

>-|TRBV19|TRBJ1-3|TRBD1
CASSWGTGTGNTIYF
TGTGCCAGTAGCTGGGGGACAGGGACTGGAAACACCATATATTTT
>-|TRBV29-1|TRBJ1-2|-
CSDALGDYGYTF
TGCAGCGATGCGTTAGGGGACTATGGCTACACCTTC
>-|TRBV21-1|TRBJ1-5|-
CASSTDRDQPQHF
TGTGCCAGCAGCACGGACAGGGATCAGCCCCAGCATTTT
>once|TRBV27|TRBJ2-7|TRBD2
CASSSIPGLAAPYEQYF
TGTGCCAGCAGTAGCATCCCGGGACTAGCGGCTCCCTACGAGCAGTACTTC
>-|TRBV7-9|TRBJ2-7|-
CASRQDNYEQYF
TGTGCCAGCAGGCAAGACAACTACGAGCAGTACTTC
>-|TRBV5-5|TRBJ2-2|-
CASKIEGRSTGELFF
TGTGCCAGCAAAATAGAAGGGCGCAGCACCGGGGAGCTGTTTTTT
>-|TRBV18|TRBJ1-6|TRBD1
CASSLGTGDNSPLHF
TGTGCCAGCTCACTCGGGACAGGTGACAATTCACCCCTCCACTTT
>-|TRBV24-1|TRBJ1-4|-
CATSDTYDRDGHEKLFF
TGTGCCACCAGTGATACGTACGATCGGGACGGGCATGAAAAACTGTTTTTT
>-|TRBV27|TRBJ2-6|-
CASSLSSGANVLTF
TGTGCCAGCAGTTTAAGCTCTGGGGCCAACGTCCTGACTTTC
>-|TRBV6-2/TRBV6-3|TRBJ1-5|-
CASSYWGSNQPQHF
TGTGCCAGCAGTTACTGGGGTAGCAATCAGCCCCAGCATTTT
>-|TRBV2|TRBJ1-4|-
CASSEGGRSEKLFF
TGTGCCAGCAGTGAGGGGGGCAGGAGTGAAAAACTGTTTTTT
>-|TRBV7-2|TRBJ1-1|-
CASSPNRALNTEAFF
TGTGCCAGCAGCCCAAACAGGGCTTTGAACACTGAAGCTTTCTTT
>-|TRBV19|TRBJ1-1|-
CASSRGGHTEAFF
TGTGCCAGTAGTAGAGGGGGTCACACTGAAGCTTTCTTT
>-|TRBV19|TRBJ2-5|-
CASSIGTGSQETQYF
TGTGCCAGTAGTATAGGAACAGGCTCCCAAGAGACCCAGTACTTC
>-|TRBV14|TRBJ1-2|-
CASSQLEVMFGYTF
TGTGCCAGCAGCCAATTGGAGGTTATGTTTGGCTACACCTTC
>-|TRBV11-2|TRBJ2-1|-
CASSPTQPNEQFF
TGTGCCAGCAGCCCCACCCAGCCCAATGAGCAGTTCTTC
>-|TRBV28|TRBJ1-2|TRBD1
CASSFQSRQGSYGYTF
TGTGCCAGCAGTTTCCAATCCAGACAGGGCAGCTATGGCTACACCTTC
>-|TRBV6-1|TRBJ1-5|-
CASSERRTGLQPQHF
TGTGCCAGCAGTGAACGGAGAACAGGGCTTCAGCCCCAGCATTTT
>once|TRBV19|TRBJ1-1|-
CASSLRPGGAEAFF
TGTGCCAGTAGTCTACGGCCAGGAGGTGCTGAAGCTTTCTTT
>-|TRBV5-1|TRBJ1-6|-
CASSPDGAYNSPLHF
TGCGCCAGCAGCCCGGACGGGGCCTATAATTCACCCCTCCACTTT
>-|TRBV5-1|TRBJ2-6|-
CASSLGQSSGANVLTF
TGCGCCAGCAGCTTGGGACAGAGCTCTGGGGCCAACGTCCTGACTTTC
>-|TRBV4-1|TRBJ2-2|-
CAGSRRENTGELFF
TGCGCCGGCTCGCGGCGGGAGAACACCGGGGAGCTGTTTTTT
>-|TRBV19|TRBJ1-5|TRBD1
CASSIAPGQGESLNQPQHF
TGTGCCAGTAGTATCGCTCCGGGACAGGGGGAAAGTCTCAATCAGCCCCAGCATTTT
>-|TRBV12-3/TRBV12-4|TRBJ1-1|TRBD1
CASSTDREAEAFF
TGTGCCAGCAGTACGGACAGGGAGGCTGAAGCTTTCTTT
>-|TRBV21-1|TRBJ1-4|-
CASSNGTGKEEKLFF
TGTGCCAGCAGCAACGGGACAGGGAAGGAGGAAAAACTGTTTTTT
>-|TRBV23-1|TRBJ2-7|-
CASGPQSYYEQYF
TGCGCCAGCGGGCCCCAATCCTACTACGAGCAGTACTTC
>few|TRBV12-5|TRBJ2-5|-
CASGLEETQYF
TGTGCTAGTGGATTAGAAGAGACCCAGTACTTC
>-|TRBV12-3/TRBV12-4|TRBJ1-1|-
CASIKGMNTEAFF
TGTGCCAGCATTAAAGGGATGAACACTGAAGCTTTCTTT
>-|TRBV27|TRBJ2-3|TRBD1
CASGASGQSTDTQYF
TGTGCCAGCGGAGCCTCGGGACAGTCCACAGATACGCAGTATTTT
>-|TRBV28|TRBJ2-3|-
CASSSEPDTQYF
TGTGCCAGCAGTTCAGAGCCAGATACGCAGTATTTT
>-|TRBV6-5|TRBJ1-4|TRBD1
CASRSMDRGNEKLFF
TGTGCCAGCAGAAGTATGGACAGGGGCAATGAAAAACTGTTTTTT
>-|TRBV3-1/TRBV3-2|TRBJ1-1|-
CASSQEPGMNTEAFF
TGTGCCAGCAGCCAAGAGCCAGGGATGAACACTGAAGCTTTCTTT
>-|TRBV6-5|TRBJ2-7|-
CASSYSTGAAYEQYF
TGTGCCAGCAGTTACTCTACGGGGGCGGCTTACGAGCAGTACTTC
>once|TRBV30|TRBJ1-5|-
CAWSVRTAGAKPQHF
TGTGCCTGGAGTGTAAGGACGGCAGGGGCAAAGCCCCAGCATTTT
>-|TRBV7-2|TRBJ2-6|-
CASSLGLLGANSGANVLTF
TGTGCCAGCAGCTTAGGTCTATTGGGCGCCAACTCTGGGGCCAACGTCCTGACTTTC
>-|TRBV19|TRBJ1-1|-
CASQGLGDRLGFWEAFF
TGTGCCAGCCAAGGATTGGGGGATCGGCTGGGATTCTGGGAAGCTTTCTTT
>-|TRBV10-2|TRBJ1-1|TRBD1
CASRLNRGDTEAFF
TGCGCCAGCAGACTGAACAGGGGGGACACTGAAGCTTTCTTT
>many|TRBV6-4|TRBJ1-1|-
CASSDTGALNTEAFF
TGTGCCAGCAGTGACACGGGGGCCCTGAACACTGAAGCTTTCTTT
>-|TRBV7-2|TRBJ2-3|-
CASSLAGISTDTQYF
TGTGCCAGCAGCTTAGCGGGGATAAGCACAGATACGCAGTATTTT
>-|TRBV7-9|TRBJ1-1|-
CASSSPRTGTQGTEAFF
TGTGCCAGCAGCTCGCCTAGGACCGGGACCCAGGGCACTGAAGCTTTCTTT
>-|TRBV7-9|TRBJ2-1|-
CASSSSRNEQFF
TGTGCCAGCAGCTCGTCGAGGAATGAGCAGTTCTTC
>-|TRBV27|TRBJ2-3|-
CASSSTDTQYF
TGTGCCAGCAGTAGCACAGATACGCAGTATTTT
>-|TRBV7-2|TRBJ1-2|-
CASSDGAGTYGYTF
TGTGCCAGCAGCGACGGGGCAGGCACCTATGGCTACACCTTC
>-|TRBV11-2|TRBJ2-7|-
CASSLTSRSSYEQYF
TGTGCCAGCAGCTTAACTAGCAGGAGCTCCTACGAGCAGTACTTC
>-|TRBV28|TRBJ1-2|-
CASIKSGPQRRRGYTF
TGTGCCAGCATTAAATCCGGCCCCCAAAGGCGGAGAGGCTACACCTTC
>few|TRBV14|TRBJ1-5|-
CASSQPPVRGQRYSNQPQHF
TGTGCCAGCAGCCAACCCCCCGTGAGGGGCCAGAGGTATAGCAATCAGCCCCAGCATTTT
>-|TRBV27|TRBJ2-1|TRBD2
CASSDGLAGVSTIYNEQFF
TGTGCCAGCAGTGATGGACTAGCGGGGGTGAGCACAATTTACAATGAGCAGTTCTTC
>-|TRBV6-5|TRBJ2-5|-
CASSYTQGWETQYF
TGTGCCAGCAGTTACACACAGGGATGGGAGACCCAGTACTTC
>-|TRBV18|TRBJ1-5|TRBD1
CASSSPWDRGGQPQHF
TGTGCCAGCTCATCTCCCTGGGACAGGGGTGGTCAGCCCCAGCATTTT
>-|TRBV6-5|TRBJ1-2|-
CASSQPVGGSDGYTF
TGTGCCAGCAGTCAGCCCGTAGGAGGGTCGGATGGCTACACCTTC
>-|TRBV3-1/TRBV3-2|TRBJ2-7|-
CASSPGSSSYEQYF
TGTGCCAGCAGCCCCGGGAGTAGCTCCTACGAGCAGTACTTC
>-|TRBV2|TRBJ1-1|-
CANRDGMNTEAFF
TGTGCCAACCGGGACGGGATGAACACTGAAGCTTTCTTT
>-|TRBV5-1|TRBJ2-5|TRBD1
CASSWGQGQETQYF
TGCGCCAGCAGCTGGGGACAGGGCCAAGAGACCCAGTACTTC
>-|TRBV19|TRBJ2-3|TRBD1
CASSQDRGLDTQYF
TGTGCCAGTAGTCAGGACAGGGGGCTAGATACGCAGTATTTT
>-|TRBV29-1|TRBJ1-4|TRBD1
CSVVPGQGNEKLFF
TGCAGCGTTGTCCCGGGACAGGGTAATGAAAAACTGTTTTTT
>-|TRBV6-5|TRBJ1-4|-
CASSYSTATNEKLFF
TGTGCCAGCAGTTACTCGACAGCGACTAATGAAAAACTGTTTTTT
>-|TRBV30|TRBJ1-2|-
CAWSVQGGYTF
TGTGCCTGGTCCGTCCAGGGGGGCTACACCTTC
>-|TRBV3-1/TRBV3-2|TRBJ2-5|TRBD1
CASSQAVLDRGLSILGETQYF
TGTGCCAGCAGCCAAGCAGTACTCGACAGGGGGCTTAGCATACTCGGGGAGACCCAGTACTTC
>once|TRBV19|TRBJ2-1|-
CASSIGRTADQFF
TGTGCCAGTAGCATCGGTAGAACCGCTGATCAGTTCTTC